Listed here are 9 T cell receptor beta chains from one sample, sequenced in a study of Ad26.COV2.S vaccination and SARS-CoV-2 variants. Repertoires were generated with immunoSEQ multiplex PCR, while TCRdb's copy carries only in-frame clones and drops some. The sample includes hundreds of thousands of clones, around 90% of them seen just once. The material sequenced was peripheral blood, taken after recovery from COVID-19. All receptors come from a human donor who had recovered from COVID-19.

This rearrangement joins TRBV6-5 to TRBJ2-7; a weak D match, TRBD1 (5 bases). This CDR3 spans 14 amino acids. CDR1 MNHEY and CDR2 SVGAGI come from the germline V gene. V dropped 4 bases and J dropped 3 bases, with 13 bases sitting between them. The CDR3 DNA reads as TGTGCCAGCAGTTCGGTTACAGGCATCTACGAGCAGTACTTC. This sequence encodes CASSSVTGIYEQYF.

This chain connects TRBV5-1 to TRBJ1-6, with 7 bases identical to TRBD1. Germline CDR1 reads SGHRS; CDR2 reads YFSETQ. The J segment lost 1 base and the V segment lost 1 base, leaving 2 bases of the junction unmatched. The CDR3 is 16 residues long. The CDR3 here is CASSLKQGSYNSPLHF. The CDR3 nucleotides are TGCGCCAGCAGCTTGAAACAGGGGTCCTATAATTCACCCCTCCACTTT.

Only one count was recorded for this clone. The chain couples TRBV13 to TRBJ2-3; 8 nucleotides match TRBD2. The CDR3 runs 17 residues. Per the germline V gene, CDR1 is PRHDT and CDR2 is FYEKMQ (reference sequence). J gave up 2 bases and V 0 bases, and 7 bases lay outside the gene matches. The CDR3 loop reads CASSLGLGRGDTDTQYF. DNA for the CDR3: TGTGCCAGCAGCTTAGGCCTCGGGCGGGGGGACACAGATACGCAGTATTTT.

This chain links TRBV11-2 with TRBJ2-4; possible D gene TRBD2, 5 bases. V lost 0 bases to trimming and J lost 2 bases, with 8 bases between them. Germline V CDR1 and CDR2: SGHAT, FQNNGV. The CDR3 spans 15 residues. CDR3 protein: CASSLDGVPKNIQYF. The CDR3 DNA reads as TGTGCCAGCAGCTTAGACGGGGTACCCAAAAACATTCAGTACTTC.

V gene TRBV29-1 combines with J gene TRBJ1-2; D remains ambiguous. In germline, CDR1 is SQVTM, CDR2 ANQGSEA. The CDR3 is 11 residues long. The V end lost 7 bases, the J end lost 1 base, and 7 bases lay between the germline ends. This CDR3 is CSAKVNYGYTF. CDR3 bases: TGCAGCGCCAAAGTTAACTATGGCTACACCTTC.

This clone has just one count. This chain uses TRBV5-1 with TRBJ2-7, with 12 bases matching TRBD1. The trim removed 4 bases at V and 2 bases at J, leaving 4 bases unmatched. The CDR3 loop spans 15 amino acids. CDR1 SGHRS and CDR2 YFSETQ come from the germline V gene. DNA of the CDR3: TGCGCCAGCAGCCCTGGGACAGGGGGCGCCTACGAGCAGTACTTC. This gives the protein CASSPGTGGAYEQYF.

The rearrangement uses TRBV19 and TRBJ2-2; the match to TRBD2 covers 7 bases. Germline V CDR1 and CDR2: LNHDA, SQIVND (reference sequence). The trim removed 3 bases at V and 1 base at J, leaving 2 bases unmatched. The CDR3 runs to 15 residues. In nucleotides, the CDR3 is TGTGCCAGTAGTATTAAGCGGGAGAACACCGGGGAGCTGTTTTTT. Translated: CASSIKRENTGELFF.

The chain couples TRBV5-1 to TRBJ2-7; 9 bases align to TRBD2. Looked up from germline, CDR1 is SGHRS and CDR2 is YFSETQ. V was clipped by 4 bases and J by 0 bases; unmatched bases: 14. This CDR3 has 18 amino acids. CDR3 coding DNA: TGCGCCAGCAGCGCATCGAAAACTAGCGGGTGGAACTCCTACGAGCAGTACTTC. It translates to CASSASKTSGWNSYEQYF.

In nucleotides, the CDR3 is TGTGCCAGCAGCCAACCCGGGACAGCCGTACATGAGCAGTTCTTC. Translating it yields CASSQPGTAVHEQFF. This chain uses TRBV3-1 (or the pseudogene TRBV3-2) with TRBJ2-1; 7 bases align to TRBD1. Trimming removed 2 bases from V and 8 bases from J; junction bases left unmatched: 9. CDR3 length: 15 residues. Germline V lookup: CDR1 LGHDT, CDR2 YNNKEL (reference sequence).